Listed below are T cell receptor beta chains from one sample, sequenced in a study of PD-1 blockade in classical Hodgkin lymphoma. The repertoire was sequenced with immunoSEQ multiplex PCR; TCRdb's copy has only in-frame clones and lacks some. The profile shows 20,000 to 25,000 clones, about 80% of them singletons. This specimen was peripheral blood mononuclear cells (PBMCs), taken before the second cycle of nivolumab. The receptors were sampled from a human donor with classical Hodgkin lymphoma. CDR3s include the opening cysteine and the closing phenylalanine or tryptophan. The order of the fields is D gene, clone size, J gene, V gene, CDR3 DNA, CDR3 protein. D genes are given only for firm matches. The size of a clone is reported for some rows only, either as once, few or many, or as a class for expanded clones.

. . TRBJ2-2 TRBV7-9 TGTGCCAGCAGCTTAGCCCCTAGGAACACCGGGGAGCTGTTTTTT CASSLAPRNTGELFF
. . TRBJ2-7 TRBV29-1 TGCAGCGTTAACCGGACAGTTGCCCTCCTGAAGCAGTACTTC CSVNRTVALLKQYF
TRBD2 . TRBJ2-1 TRBV30 TGTGCCTGGATAGCGGGATGGGGTGAGCAGTTCTTC CAWIAGWGEQFF
. . TRBJ1-2 TRBV2 TGTGCCAGCATCCGGGTTCGGGGCTACACCTTC CASIRVRGYTF
. . TRBJ2-3 TRBV7-3 TGTGCCAGCAGCTTAACGGCCGCGGGCGGGTTCCGAGGAGATACGCAGTATTTT CASSLTAAGGFRGDTQYF
. . TRBJ1-1 TRBV5-8 TGTGCCAGCAGCTTGAGGGGCGGGACCACTGAAGCTTTCTTT CASSLRGGTTEAFF
. . TRBJ1-3 TRBV5-1 TGCGCCAGCAGCTTGGAGGCGGGCTCGGGAAACACCATATATTTT CASSLEAGSGNTIYF
. . TRBJ1-1 TRBV2 TGTGCCAGCACCGTGGGCCTCGGCACTGAAGCTTTCTTT CASTVGLGTEAFF
TRBD1 . TRBJ1-5 TRBV4-3 TGCGCCAGCAGCCAAGGGGAGGACAGGGGTCAGCCCCAGCATTTT CASSQGEDRGQPQHF
. few TRBJ2-3 TRBV29-1 TGCAGCGTTCGGTCTTACACAGATACGCAGTATTTT CSVRSYTDTQYF
. . TRBJ2-3 TRBV7-8 TGTGCCAGCAGCTCGGACCGCACAGATACGCAGTATTTT CASSSDRTDTQYF
TRBD2 . TRBJ2-7 TRBV4-2 TGTGCCAGCAGCCAAGAAGCGGGGGCGTCCTACGAGCAGTACTTC CASSQEAGASYEQYF
. few TRBJ2-7 TRBV9 TGTGCCAGCAGCGTAGAAGACTACGAGCAGTACTTC CASSVEDYEQYF
. once TRBJ1-5 TRBV5-1 TGCGCCAGCAGCATGTACAGCAATCAGCCCCAGCATTTT CASSMYSNQPQHF
. . TRBJ1-5 TRBV7-9 TGTGCCAGCAGCTTGGGACATGACGATCAGCCCCAGCATTTT CASSLGHDDQPQHF
TRBD1 . TRBJ2-2 TRBV9 TGTGCCAGCAGACAAGGGGGCATCGGGGAGCTGTTTTTT CASRQGGIGELFF
. . TRBJ1-5 TRBV29-1 TGCAGCGTTGCTAGCGGGACGAGTCAGCCCCAGCATTTT CSVASGTSQPQHF
. . TRBJ2-7 TRBV6-6 TGTGCCAGCAGTTATACTCCTCTCTACGAGCAGTACTTC CASSYTPLYEQYF
. . TRBJ1-3 TRBV19 TGTGCCAGTAGTATTGAGGGCACCTCTGGAAACACCATATATTTT CASSIEGTSGNTIYF
. . TRBJ2-5 TRBV11-3 TGTGCCAGCAGCTTAGCATCAAAACCGGAGACCCAGTACTTC CASSLASKPETQYF
TRBD1 . TRBJ2-1 TRBV6-4 TGTGCCAGCAGTGACTGGGACAGGGGTTCGGATGAGCAGTTCTTC CASSDWDRGSDEQFF
. . TRBJ2-1 TRBV7-2 TGTGCCAGCAGCTTAGTGGCGGTCCGAGGCAATGAGCAGTTCTTC CASSLVAVRGNEQFF
. . TRBJ1-1 TRBV11-2 TGTGCCAGCAGCTCTCTTCTCGGGGTTCTTCTCAAAGCCGAAGCTTTCTTT CASSSLLGVLLKAEAFF
. . TRBJ2-7 TRBV11-2 TGTGCCAGCGGTCCGGGGGAACACTACGAGCAGTACTTC CASGPGEHYEQYF
. . TRBJ1-5 TRBV6-5 TGTGCCAGCAGCCCCAGTTTGAGCAATCAGCCCCAGCATTTT CASSPSLSNQPQHF
. . TRBJ2-7 TRBV10-2 TGCGCCAGCCTCCATTCCTACGAGCAGTACTTC CASLHSYEQYF
TRBD1 . TRBJ2-2 TRBV5-1 TGCGCCAGCAGCATCAACAGGGGGAACACCGGGGAGCTGTTTTTT CASSINRGNTGELFF
TRBD1 once TRBJ2-3 TRBV2 TGTGCCAGCAGCCCCGGACAGGGCACAGATACGCAGTATTTT CASSPGQGTDTQYF
. . TRBJ1-1 TRBV12-5 TGTGCTAGTGTCTGGGCCACTGAAGCTTTCTTT CASVWATEAFF
. . TRBJ2-5 TRBV11-2 TGTGCCAGCAGCTTACGTGCAGCGGGAGAGACCCAGTACTTC CASSLRAAGETQYF
. . TRBJ1-2 TRBV4-3 TGCGCCAGCAGCCAAGACTCCTACTATGGCTACACCTTC CASSQDSYYGYTF
TRBD2 . TRBJ2-2 TRBV10-3 TGTGCCATCTTCAGCGGGGGGGCCGGGGAGCTGTTTTTT CAIFSGGAGELFF
. . TRBJ2-7 TRBV10-3 TGTGCCATCAGTGAGTACTCCTACGAGCAGTACTTC CAISEYSYEQYF
TRBD1 . TRBJ2-3 TRBV5-1 TGCGCCAGCAGCGGGACAGCTAGCACAGATACGCAGTATTTT CASSGTASTDTQYF
TRBD1 once TRBJ1-4 TRBV6-5 TGTGCCAGCAGTTATGTCCGGACAGGAGGAGGAGAAAAACTGTTTTTT CASSYVRTGGGEKLFF
. . TRBJ1-1 TRBV6-1 TGTGCCAGCACTCCGGACGTCCAAGCTTTCTTT CASTPDVQAFF
TRBD1 . TRBJ1-3 TRBV6-1 TGTGCCAGCAGACAGGGGTCCGGAAACACCATATATTTT CASRQGSGNTIYF
. once TRBJ1-3 TRBV6-1 TGTGCCAGCAGTCCCGTGGGGGACGGAACAAACACCATATATTTT CASSPVGDGTNTIYF
TRBD1 once TRBJ1-1 TRBV27 TGTGCCAGCACCCTTCTGACAGGGAGGGAGCAGACTGAAGCTTTCTTT CASTLLTGREQTEAFF
. few TRBJ1-1 TRBV6-5 TGTGCCAGCAGCCGGGCGGAGGGTGGGACCCCCCGGGCTTTCTTT CASSRAEGGTPRAFF
. . TRBJ1-1 TRBV29-1 TGCAGCGTTGAAGCGGTAGGCAGGGACACTGAAGCTTTCTTT CSVEAVGRDTEAFF
. . TRBJ1-5 TRBV18 TGTGCCAGCTCACCAACGACGCCGGCGGGCAATCAGCCCCAGCATTTT CASSPTTPAGNQPQHF
. . TRBJ2-3 TRBV18 TGTGCCAGCTCCCGCTGGCCTTCGCACACAGATACGCAGTATTTT CASSRWPSHTDTQYF
. . TRBJ2-7 TRBV7-2 TGTGCCAGCAGCTTAGTGCTAGGATCTCTCGGCGAGCAGTACTTC CASSLVLGSLGEQYF
TRBD1 . TRBJ1-2 TRBV30 TGTGCCTGGAGCGACCTTTGGACAGGGGGTGGCTACACCTTC CAWSDLWTGGGYTF
. . TRBJ1-2 TRBV4-1 TGCGCCAGCAGCCAAGAAGGACAGAACTTCTATGGCTACACCTTC CASSQEGQNFYGYTF
. . TRBJ2-3 TRBV5-1 TGCGCCAGCAGCTCGCAGTTAACCGCAGATACGCAGTATTTT CASSSQLTADTQYF
. . TRBJ2-7 TRBV7-2 TGTGCCAGCAGCCTGAACGGAGAGTCCTACGAGCAGTACTTC CASSLNGESYEQYF
. . TRBJ2-5 TRBV5-1 TGCGCCAGCAGCTTGGGGGAAGAGACCCAGTACTTC CASSLGEETQYF
. . TRBJ1-1 TRBV5-6 TGTGCCAGCAGCTTGGCCTTTGGGGCTGAAGCTTTCTTT CASSLAFGAEAFF
. . TRBJ1-5 TRBV7-9 TGTGCCAGCTCTCAGGGTCCTAATCAGCCCCAGCATTTT CASSQGPNQPQHF
. . TRBJ2-1 TRBV18 TGTGCCAGCTCAAGGAGGGGGGACAATGAGCAGTTCTTC CASSRRGDNEQFF
. . TRBJ2-1 TRBV29-1 TGCAGCGTTGAATTCGGGGGGCACAATGAGCAGTTCTTC CSVEFGGHNEQFF
. . TRBJ1-4 TRBV5-5 TGTGCCAGCAGCTTGCTTACAGGGACAACTAATGAAAAACTGTTTTTT CASSLLTGTTNEKLFF